The sequence of this T cell receptor beta chain was determined in a study of post-analysis software for immune sequencing data. The overall study: Clinical courses comprised relapsing-remitting, secondary progressive and progressive-relapsing multiple sclerosis. Whole-study results and caveats: Elevated frequency relative to controls characterized four to six TRBV segments in patients, TRBV5-6, TRBV5-1 and TRBV20-1 among them. Batch-mates among the samples co-clustered strongly by F measure. A significant reduction in normalized Chao1 diversity was observed in multiple sclerosis patients versus controls.

This clonotype appeared many times. The antigen remains unidentified. The authors incorporated unique molecular identifiers into the TCR beta cDNA libraries. With about 0.95 to 11 million T cells as the source, a few hundred thousand cDNA molecules resulted. MiXCR was run by TCRdb on the PCR reads, yielding one entry per CDR3 protein. The repertoire holds roughly 170,000 distinct CDR3 sequences, with approximately 30% as singletons. Deletions cut 5 bases from V and 4 bases from J, with 6 bases between. Germline values: CDR1 SEHNR, CDR2 FQNEAQ (reference sequence). CDR3 length equals 11 residues. This TCR came from a girl between 5 and 17 years old with multiple sclerosis. Sequencing was performed on blood. The gene calls are TRBV7-9 and TRBJ2-7; D unresolved. The CDR3 sequence is CASSPGYEQYF. In nucleotides, the CDR3 is TGTGCCAGCAGCCCTGGGTACGAGCAGTACTTC.